This T cell receptor (beta chain) was identified during a study of CD8+ T cells in alopecia areata. Study summary: Those treated were given oral tofacitinib at 5 to 10 mg twice daily. Tofacitinib dosing lasted 6 to 18 months, which was then followed by 6 months off drug. Study results and limitations: Patients shared TCRs less clearly than mice did, possibly owing to HLA. Higher clonality than in normal scalp was seen in lesional scalp, especially alopecia totalis/universalis.

RNA was isolated and reverse transcribed to cDNA, the sequencing template. Method: immunoSEQ multiplex PCR; TCRdb's copy keeps in-frame clones and lacks some. The data contain about 200,000 clones, approximately 61% of them singletons. Germline-derived CDR1 and CDR2 are MNHEY and SMNVEV (reference sequence). This CDR3 comprises 13 residues. Trimming shortened V by 2 bases and J by 1 base, and 5 bases separated the two germline ends. Concerning this clone itself: Antigen: not known.

The sequencing here drew on CD4+ T cells sorted from blood, taken at week 0. The chain recombines TRBV27 with TRBJ1-1; the D is unclear. This TCR came from a human donor with alopecia areata. CDR3: CASSLTRNTEAFF. In DNA form, the CDR3 reads TGTGCCAGCAGTTTAACTCGGAACACTGAAGCTTTCTTT.